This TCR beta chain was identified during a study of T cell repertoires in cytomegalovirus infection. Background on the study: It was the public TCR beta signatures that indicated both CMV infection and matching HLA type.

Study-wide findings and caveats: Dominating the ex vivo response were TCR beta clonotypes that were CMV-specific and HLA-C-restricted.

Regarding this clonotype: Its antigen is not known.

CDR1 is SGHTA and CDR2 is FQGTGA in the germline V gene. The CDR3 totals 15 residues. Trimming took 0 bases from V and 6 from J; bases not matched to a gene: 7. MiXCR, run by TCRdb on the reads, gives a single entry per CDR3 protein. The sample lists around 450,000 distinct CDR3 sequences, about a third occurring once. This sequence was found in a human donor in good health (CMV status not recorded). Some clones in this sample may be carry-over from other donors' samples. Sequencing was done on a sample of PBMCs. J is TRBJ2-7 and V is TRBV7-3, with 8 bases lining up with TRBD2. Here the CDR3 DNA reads TGTGCCAGCAGCTTAACGCCGGGGGGGAGTGCCGAGCAGTACTTC. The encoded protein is CASSLTPGGSAEQYF. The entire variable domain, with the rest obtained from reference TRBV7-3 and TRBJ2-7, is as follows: GAGVSQTPSNKVTEKGKYVELRCDPISGHTALYWYRQSLGQGPEFLIYFQGTGAADDSGLPNDRFFAVRPEGSVSTLKIQRTERGDSAVYLCASSLTPGGSAEQYFGPGTRLTVT.